This T cell receptor beta chain was recovered during a study of blood T cell repertoires in COVID-19. Study information: Samples of COVID-19 (acute and convalescent) were obtained from the United States, Italy and Spain. Sources were T cells, B-cell-depleted T cells, or PBMCs; the material itself was cDNA or gDNA.

The authors' processing: Amplification from reference gene primers served as the basis for estimated nucleated cell counts. This table comes from immunoSEQ multiplex PCR, and its TCRdb copy is limited to in-frame clones, with some not included. The V and J calls and clone size come from that table; D and trimming were worked out from the DNA. Of hundreds of thousands of clones listed, approximately 88% are singletons. Enrolled during active infection, Seattle patients were then followed longitudinally. The CDR3 loop spans 13 amino acids. CDR1 is GTSNPN, CDR2 SVGIG, per germline (reference sequence). V gave up 8 bases and J gave up 4 bases; unmatched junction bases: 7.

V and J are TRBV30 and TRBJ1-2; 10 positions match TRBD1. This TCR was recovered from a woman aged 50 to 60 with COVID-19, enrolled during active disease. The sequenced sample consisted of peripheral blood. The CDR3 DNA reads as TGTGCCCACAGGGACAGGGGTCCCTATGGCTACACCTTC. The encoded protein is CAHRDRGPYGYTF.